Presented here are 6 T cell receptor beta chains from one specimen sequenced in a study of beta chain features in type 1 diabetes. The investigators reverse transcribed all of the isolated RNA, so they sequenced expressed TCRB transcripts. The protocol was immunoSEQ multiplex PCR, while the TCRdb copy is restricted to in-frame clones and leaves out a portion. The table includes around 400,000 clones, over 12% detected once. What was sequenced was naive CD4+ T cells from blood. These receptors were collected from a young woman in good health.

This clone was observed a handful of times. The J gene is TRBJ2-7, the V gene TRBV7-9, with TRBD2 identical over 9 bases. Germline lookup yields CDR1 SEHNR and CDR2 FQNEAQ (reference sequence). CDR3 length equals 14 residues. Germline trimming cut 4 bases from V and 4 bases from J; bases unmatched to any gene: 5. The CDR3 coding sequence is TGTGCCAGCAGCTGGCTGACTAGCGGTTACGAGCAGTACTTC. This encodes CASSWLTSGYEQYF.

This chain joins TRBV28 and TRBJ2-7; a weak D match, TRBD2 (5 bases). The germline gives CDR1 MDHEN, CDR2 SYDVKM. The CDR3 runs to 12 residues. The germline V and J ends were trimmed by 6 bases and 6 bases, with 12 bases remaining between them. This CDR3 is CASSLGLFEQYF. CDR3 coding DNA: TGTGCCAGCAGCCTCGGACTGTTCGAGCAGTACTTC.

The sample holds a few counts of this clone. Here the CDR3 reads CSARTGTGVNTEAFF. The CDR3 DNA follows: TGCAGCGCCCGAACTGGGACGGGGGTGAACACTGAAGCTTTCTTT. The chain combines TRBV29-1 with TRBJ1-1; perhaps TRBD1 as D (5 bases). CDR1 and CDR2 (germline): SQVTM, ANQGSEA. V was cut by 7 bases and J by 0 bases, with 18 bases left in between. This CDR3 region has 15 residues.

This clone was seen a few times. Other DNA sequences in this specimen translate into the identical CDR3. The CDR3 region has the DNA TGTGCCAGCAGCCCCGGACAAAACACTGAAGCTTTCTTT. It encodes CASSPGQNTEAFF. This rearrangement joins TRBV7-3 to TRBJ1-1; D possibly corresponds to TRBD1 (5 bases). The CDR3 has 13 residues. Trimming stripped 5 bases from V and 2 bases from J, with 9 bases between. The germline CDR1 and CDR2 sequences are SGHTA and FQGTGA.

V is TRBV27 and J is TRBJ2-7; 7 bases are shared with TRBD1. Germline trimming cut 5 bases from V and 5 bases from J; bases unmatched to any gene: 6. Germline V gives CDR1 MNHEY, CDR2 SMNVEV (reference sequence). The CDR3 has 13 amino acids. CDR3 nucleotide sequence: TGTGCCAGCAGTCTTAGGGGGCCCCACGAGCAGTACTTC. It specifies CASSLRGPHEQYF.

V and J are TRBV4-3 and TRBJ2-1, with 9 bases matching TRBD2. The CDR3 has 16 amino acids. From germline, CDR1 is LGHNA and CDR2 YSLEER. Trimming cost V 1 base and J 7 bases; bases outside gene matches: 8. This CDR3 is CASSQGASGEGNEQFF. DNA for the CDR3: TGCGCCAGCAGCCAAGGGGCTAGCGGGGAGGGAAATGAGCAGTTCTTC.